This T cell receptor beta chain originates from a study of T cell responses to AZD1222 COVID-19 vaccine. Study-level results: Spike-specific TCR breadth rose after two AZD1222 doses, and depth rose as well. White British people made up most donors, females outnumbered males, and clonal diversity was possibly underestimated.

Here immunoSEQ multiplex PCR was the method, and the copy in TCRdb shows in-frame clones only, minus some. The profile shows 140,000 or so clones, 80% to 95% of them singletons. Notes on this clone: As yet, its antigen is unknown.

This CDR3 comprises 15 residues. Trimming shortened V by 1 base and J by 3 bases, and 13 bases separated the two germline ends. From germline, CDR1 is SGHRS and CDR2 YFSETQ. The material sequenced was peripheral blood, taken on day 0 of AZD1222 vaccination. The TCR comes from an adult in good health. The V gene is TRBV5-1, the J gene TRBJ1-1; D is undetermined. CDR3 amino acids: CASSLWTLGDTEAFF. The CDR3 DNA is TGCGCCAGCAGCTTGTGGACCCTTGGGGACACTGAAGCTTTCTTT.